This paragraph reports one TCR beta chain. Its antigen is still unknown. Within one base of it there is no much larger clone, and no base qualities were kept. The data stem from a study of blood T cell repertoires in COVID-19 (TCRdb year 2020). Regarding the complete study: The collaborator samples originated in the United States, Italy and Spain and spanned the acute and convalescent phases of COVID-19. A freely available public database, intended as a resource for researchers studying the immune response to SARS-CoV-2, is where the repertoires were released. Where available, HLA class I and class II types were obtained from metadata supplied by the sample provider rather than from assay-based typing. The sample metadata nearly always contained a de-identified subject ID, COVID-19 status, age in years and sex. The prospective study material was composed of cDNA or gDNA derived from T cells, B-cell-depleted T cells, or PBMCs. Subjects who had been exposed to COVID-19, were actively infected with it, or had recovered from it provided the deeply sampled blood TCRbeta repertoires that made up the dataset. Samples were obtained from the ongoing ImmuneRACE study (first 160 participants) and from some 1,300 subjects provided by 6 global collaborators.

Results the study describes overall, beyond this receptor: The amount of clinical and demographic metadata varied by source and participant and was provided uncurated.

Each collaborating institution followed its own protocols to collect whole blood in K2EDTA tubes. For TCRbeta analysis, collaborators shipped samples as frozen whole blood, isolated PBMCs, or DNA extracted from either of those sample types. The immunoSEQ Assay, a bias-controlled multiplex PCR, was used to amplify TCRbeta CDR3 regions from genomic DNA. The authors' pipeline ran thus. Within the assay, amplification of reference gene primers was used to estimate how many nucleated cells each sample contained. Sequence reads were collapsed and filtered to measure the absolute abundance of every unique TCRbeta CDR3 rearrangement. Productive Simpson clonality was computed per sample as the square root of Simpson's diversity index over productive rearrangements. Here the immuneACCESS table is served through TCRdb, limited to in-frame sequences with V and J called. Missing clones are a known gap in these copies; in checked studies unresolved V genes cover under half, and the rest lacks a known reason. That table is the source of V, J and clone size, and D and trimming were worked out from the DNA. The table for this sample lists 77,000 or so clones; 74% of them were counted only once. Around 2.6% of the sample is held by the ten biggest clonotypes.

This receptor was identified in a human donor with acute or convalescent COVID-19. The donor label of this sample is uncertain. Material for sequencing was peripheral blood.

DNA sequence: TGTGCCAGCAGACCACAAGCGGGAGGGTATAATGAGCAGTTCTTC. This translates into CASRPQAGGYNEQFF. The sequence links TRBV7-2 to TRBJ2-1, with TRBD2 identical over 10 junction bases. The germline V end is reduced by 6 bases and the J end by 7 bases; junction bases left unmatched: 9. In the germline V gene, CDR1 corresponds to SGHTA and CDR2 to FQGNSA. The CDR3 contains 15 residues, cysteine and phenylalanine counted. The kept DNA is CDR3 alone, 45 bases in frame from the first base. The reference TRBV7-2 and TRBJ2-1 proteins fill in what lies around the CDR3, so the full variable domain reads GAGVSQSPSNKVTEKGKDVELRCDPISGHTALYWYRQSLGQGLEFLIYFQGNSAPDKSGLPSDRFSAERTGGSVSTLTIQRTQQEDSAVYLCASRPQAGGYNEQFFGPGTRLTVL.